The clone carrying this TCR beta chain was counted only a few times. The entry originates in a study of blood T cell repertoires in COVID-19. Study-wide context: Sources were T cells, B-cell-depleted T cells, or PBMCs; the material itself was cDNA or gDNA.

The protocol was immunoSEQ multiplex PCR, while the TCRdb copy is restricted to in-frame clones and leaves out a portion. Of around 170,000 clones listed, just under 80% are singletons. Germline V gene sequence: CDR1 LNHDA, CDR2 SQIVND (reference sequence). The CDR3 length is 16 residues. The V gene end was trimmed by 4 bases and the J gene end by 0 bases; junction bases not matched to a gene: 1. The source material was peripheral blood. The origin of this receptor is a man aged 65-85 years with active or convalescent COVID-19. The V and J genes are TRBV19 and TRBJ2-1; 12 nucleotides align to TRBD2. The CDR3 DNA is TGTGCCAGTAGTAGACTAGCGGGAGTCTCCTACAATGAGCAGTTCTTC. Its protein product is CASSRLAGVSYNEQFF. Full variable domain (outside the CDR3, taken from reference TRBV19 and TRBJ2-1): DGGITQSPKYLFRKEGQNVTLSCEQNLNHDAMYWYRQDPGQGLRLIYYSQIVNDFQKGDIAEGYSVSREKKESFPLTVTSAQKNPTAFYLCASSRLAGVSYNEQFFGPGTRLTVL.